This T cell receptor (beta chain) was sequenced in a study of blood T cell repertoires in COVID-19. Study as a whole: Sites in the United States, Italy and Spain provided acute and convalescent COVID-19 samples.

The CDR3 totals 16 residues. V trimming: 5 bases; J trimming: 6 bases; junction bases outside the gene matches: 8. Germline CDR1 reads MDHEN; CDR2 reads SYDVKM. Generated by immunoSEQ multiplex PCR, the TCRdb table keeps only in-frame clones and is missing some. In the table there are roughly 110,000 clones, 88% of which are singletons. Sequencing input: peripheral blood. The receptor's source is a man aged 45-65 years with active or convalescent COVID-19. This chain connects TRBV28 to TRBJ2-1, with TRBD2 matching 12 bases. The CDR3 bases are TGTGCCAGCAGTCCTACGACTAGCGGGGGCCTCAATGAGCAGTTCTTC. It translates to CASSPTTSGGLNEQFF.